Listed here are 22 T cell receptor beta chains from one sample, sequenced in a study of cytomegalovirus exposure and HLA in healthy donors. Primers for the PCR totalled 60 Vbeta and 13 Jbeta. The assay was immunoSEQ multiplex PCR, and TCRdb's table has in-frame clones only and misses some. Of over 100,000 clones listed, around 70% are singletons. The sequenced material came from PBMCs. These TCRs come from a male donor in good health and CMV-seronegative.

V and J are TRBV27 and TRBJ1-2; 10 bases agree with TRBD1. Per germline, CDR1 MNHEY and CDR2 SMNVEV (reference sequence). V lost 5 bases and J lost 7; bases outside the gene matches: 7. This CDR3 region has 14 residues. The CDR3 DNA reads TGTGCCAGCAGTCCACACGGGACAGGGGTTGGCTACACCTTC. Protein: CASSPHGTGVGYTF.

The chain recombines TRBV6-6 with TRBJ1-2; D unresolved. Trimming shortened V by 4 bases and J by 4 bases, and 10 bases separated the two germline ends. The CDR3 is 13 residues long. The germline CDR1 and CDR2 sequences are MNHNY and SVGAGI (reference sequence). For the CDR3, the DNA is TGTGCCAGCAGTTCCGGGATATCCTATGGCTACACCTTC. This gives the protein CASSSGISYGYTF.

The chain has TRBV5-4 and TRBJ2-5; 9 bases fit TRBD2. The J call may be mistaken, given a closer DNA end match to TRBJ2-7. From germline, CDR1 is SGHNT and CDR2 YYREEE (reference sequence). CDR3 length: 16 amino acids. The CDR3 here is CASSLAGGGGAYEQYF. The DNA for the CDR3 is TGTGCCAGCAGCTTGGCCGGGGGCGGGGGGGCATACGAGCAGTACTTC.

The rearrangement links TRBV4-3 to TRBJ2-5, with D perhaps matching TRBD2 (6 bases). Germline values: CDR1 LGHNA, CDR2 YSLEER. V was pared by 0 bases and J by 4 bases, with 9 bases between. The CDR3 is 14 amino acids. The CDR3 here is CASSQDPAGETQYF. DNA for the CDR3: TGCGCCAGCAGCCAAGACCCAGCGGGAGAGACCCAGTACTTC.

The gene calls are TRBV10-3 and TRBJ2-7; TRBD1 might be the D (6 bases). Trimming shortened V by 4 bases and J by 0 bases, and 16 bases separated the two germline ends. The CDR3 totals 16 residues. The germline V gene encodes CDR1 ENHRY and CDR2 SYGVKD. The CDR3 region is CAISVPQGRSSYEQYF. The CDR3 DNA reads TGTGCCATCAGTGTACCACAGGGTAGGTCCTCCTACGAGCAGTACTTC.

The J gene is TRBJ1-5, the V gene TRBV30, with D hard to call. Germline V lookup: CDR1 GTSNPN, CDR2 SVGIG (reference sequence). CDR3 length equals 14 residues. V was clipped by 7 bases and J by 1 base, with 14 bases between them. This CDR3 reads CAYSLGRSNQPQHF. The CDR3 coding sequence is TGTGCCTACAGCCTCGGGAGGAGCAATCAGCCCCAGCATTTT.

The chain has TRBV4-2 and TRBJ2-2, with D perhaps TRBD2 (5 bases). The V gene's germline CDR1 is LGHNA and CDR2 YNFKEQ. This CDR3 has 17 amino acids. Trimming cost V 4 bases and J 4 bases, with 19 bases left between them. CDR3: CASSLLQASGSTGELFF. Here the CDR3 DNA reads TGTGCCAGCAGCCTCCTTCAGGCAAGCGGCAGCACCGGGGAGCTGTTTTTT.

The chain combines TRBV5-1 with TRBJ2-7, with TRBD1 matching 7 bases. This CDR3 spans 13 amino acids. CDR1 and CDR2 (germline): SGHRS, YFSETQ. V gave up 5 bases and J gave up 2 bases; unmatched junction bases: 4. The DNA of the CDR3 is TGCGCCAGCAGTCTACAGGGGACCTACGAGCAGTACTTC. Translating gives CASSLQGTYEQYF. Based on the CDR3 plus reference TRBV5-1 and TRBJ2-7, the full variable domain is KAGVTQTPRYLIKTRGQQVTLSCSPISGHRSVSWYQQTPGQGLQFLFEYFSETQRNKGNFPGRFSGRQFSNSRSEMNVSTLELGDSALYLCASSLQGTYEQYFGPGTRLTVT.

The chain uses TRBV2 and TRBJ1-4; possibly TRBD1 for D (5 bases). Germline values: CDR1 SNHLY, CDR2 FYNNEI. The CDR3 extends over 17 amino acids. V gave up 2 bases and J gave up 8 bases, with 21 bases separating them. In nucleotides, the CDR3 is TGTGCCAGCAGTGAACAGGGAAGCGGGCTTATAGGCGAAAAACTGTTTTTT. Encoded protein: CASSEQGSGLIGEKLFF.

This clone was counted once. The V and J genes are TRBV4-1 and TRBJ2-2, with a weak D call TRBD1 (6 bases). Germline V gives CDR1 MGHRA, CDR2 YSYEKL. V dropped 0 bases and J dropped 3 bases, with 14 bases sitting between them. The CDR3 runs 17 residues. The DNA for the CDR3 is TGCGCCAGCAGCCAAGATCTTCCAGGGGCGCACACCGGGGAGCTGTTTTTT. Translating it yields CASSQDLPGAHTGELFF.

The rearrangement joins TRBV28 to TRBJ1-1; D is unclear. Germline CDR1 is MDHEN and CDR2 is SYDVKM. This CDR3 is 11 amino acids long. V was pared by 9 bases and J by 4 bases, with 9 bases between. The CDR3 protein is CASVGGTEAFF. The CDR3 DNA reads TGTGCCAGTGTAGGAGGCACTGAAGCTTTCTTT.

This clone has a single count. V usage is TRBV5-1 and J usage is TRBJ1-3, with a possible D match to TRBD1 (6 bases). Germline V gene data show CDR1 as SGHRS and CDR2 as YFSETQ. V shed 0 bases and J shed 0 bases, with 7 bases lying between them. CDR3 size: 15 residues. The CDR3 loop is CASSLEGGSGNTIYF. CDR3 nucleotide sequence: TGCGCCAGCAGCTTGGAAGGGGGCTCTGGAAACACCATATATTTT.

The J gene is TRBJ2-3, the V gene TRBV15; D is undetermined. CDR3 length: 16 amino acids. Trimming removed 0 bases at V and 4 bases at J, with 14 bases between. Germline V gene sequence: CDR1 LNHNV, CDR2 YYDKDF (reference sequence). CDR3 bases: TGTGCCACCAGCAGAGATCGCGCGGAGAAATCAGATACGCAGTATTTT. It encodes CATSRDRAEKSDTQYF.

A few counts support this clone. The chain recombines TRBV6-1 with TRBJ2-6; 7 positions match TRBD2. V lost 7 bases, J lost 3 bases, and 6 bases stayed unmatched. This CDR3 has 15 residues. The germline gives CDR1 MNHNS, CDR2 SASEGT. CDR3 bases: TGTGCCAGCAAGTGGGAGGGAGGTGGGGCCAACGTCCTGACTTTC. Translated, it gives CASKWEGGGANVLTF.

The V gene is TRBV4-2, the J gene TRBJ2-2; TRBD2 aligns across 7 bases. The V and J ends lost 4 bases and 0 bases, in that order; junction bases with no gene match: 8. Germline CDR1 and CDR2: LGHNA and YNFKEQ. This CDR3 comprises 17 residues. CDR3 region: CASSPVARESNTGELFF. For the CDR3, the DNA is TGTGCCAGCAGCCCAGTAGCGCGGGAGTCGAACACCGGGGAGCTGTTTTTT.

V is TRBV7-8 and J is TRBJ2-4; TRBD1 might be the D (5 bases). Germline values: CDR1 SGHVS, CDR2 FQNEAQ. V shed 0 bases and J shed 1 base, with 13 bases lying between them. The CDR3 is 17 amino acids. In DNA form, the CDR3 reads TGTGCCAGCAGCTTAGCGAATATAAGGGGTGCCAAAAACATTCAGTACTTC. Its protein product is CASSLANIRGAKNIQYF.

The chain carries TRBV7-2 and TRBJ1-5, with D possibly matching TRBD1 (6 bases). The CDR3 has 15 residues. Germline lookup yields CDR1 SGHTA and CDR2 FQGNSA. With 2 bases removed from V and 4 bases from J, the gap between germline ends came to 12 bases. For the CDR3, the DNA is TGTGCCAGCAGCTTATTTACAGGGAAAAATCAGCCCCAGCATTTT. Translated: CASSLFTGKNQPQHF. Variable domain in full (rest from reference TRBV7-2 and TRBJ1-5): GAGVSQSPSNKVTEKGKDVELRCDPISGHTALYWYRQSLGQGLEFLIYFQGNSAPDKSGLPSDRFSAERTGGSVSTLTIQRTQQEDSAVYLCASSLFTGKNQPQHFGDGTRLSIL.

Comments on this clone: The junction departs from the called germline gene at one end, perhaps through a read error. This chain uses TRBV7-9 with TRBJ2-7, with 12 bases that match TRBD2. Germline lookup yields CDR1 SEHNR and CDR2 FQNEAQ (reference sequence). The CDR3 extends over 14 amino acids. CDR3 loop: CSSAASGRAYEQYF. The DNA for the CDR3 is TGTTCCAGCGCGGCTAGCGGGAGGGCCTACGAGCAGTACTTC.

This clone was counted a few times. The genes are TRBV6-6 and TRBJ1-2; the D is unclear. This CDR3 has 15 residues. The V and J ends lost 7 bases and 1 base respectively, with 16 bases between them. Germline CDR1 reads MNHNY; CDR2 reads SVGAGI (reference sequence). The DNA of the CDR3 is TGTGCCAGCACCGAGGGTGGAGGCATTAACTATGGCTACACCTTC. Translation: CASTEGGGINYGYTF.

This sequence joins TRBV14 and TRBJ2-7, with 8 nucleotides matching TRBD1. With 4 bases clipped from V and 2 bases from J, the junction kept 4 bases outside the gene matches. Germline values: CDR1 SGHDN, CDR2 FVKESK. The CDR3 length is 14 residues. CDR3 nucleotide sequence: TGTGCCAGCAGCCTACGACAGGGGCCCTACGAGCAGTACTTC. This encodes CASSLRQGPYEQYF. The full variable domain, in which reference TRBV14 and TRBJ2-7 provide the parts outside the CDR3, is EAGVTQFPSHSVIEKGQTVTLRCDPISGHDNLYWYRRVMGKEIKFLLHFVKESKQDESGMPNNRFLAERTGGTYSTLKVQPAELEDSGVYFCASSLRQGPYEQYFGPGTRLTVT.

V gene TRBV2 combines with J gene TRBJ1-2; D is perhaps TRBD1 (6 bases). This CDR3 has 15 amino acids. Germline values: CDR1 SNHLY, CDR2 FYNNEI. V lost 6 bases and J 2 bases, leaving 16 bases between the germline ends. The CDR3 protein is CASREAQGPNYGYTF. CDR3 coding DNA: TGTGCCAGCAGGGAGGCGCAGGGGCCAAACTATGGCTACACCTTC.

The rearrangement joins TRBV2 to TRBJ2-6, with D uncertain. V was cut by 2 bases and J by 0 bases, with 14 bases left in between. Germline CDR1 reads SNHLY; CDR2 reads FYNNEI. The CDR3 sequence is 18 residues long. The CDR3 is CASSELQSYSSGANVLTF. The CDR3 nucleotides read TGTGCCAGCAGTGAACTCCAATCGTATAGCTCTGGGGCCAACGTCCTGACTTTC.